Below are 22 T cell receptor beta chains sequenced from a single sample in a study of T cell changes during pregnancy in multiple sclerosis. This table comes from immunoSEQ multiplex PCR, and its TCRdb copy is limited to in-frame clones, with some not included. The data contain 55,000 to 65,000 clones, about 93% of them singletons. The sample consisted of CD4+ T cells from peripheral blood mononuclear cells, taken before pregnancy. The receptors were sampled from a female donor with multiple sclerosis, enrolled in a pregnancy study.

This chain uses TRBV7-2 with TRBJ2-1, with TRBD1 identical over 11 bases. CDR1 is SGHTA and CDR2 is FQGNSA in the germline V gene. There are 11 residues in the CDR3. V shed 3 bases, J shed 16 bases, and the junction held 2 bases outside the gene matches. The CDR3 nucleotides are TGTGCCAGCAGCTTGGGACAGGGGGATTTCTTC. Translating gives CASSLGQGDFF.

The V call is TRBV11-2, the J call TRBJ1-1, with TRBD1 identical over 7 bases. In germline, CDR1 is SGHAT, CDR2 FQNNGV. Trimming removed 5 bases from V and 4 bases from J; junction bases left unmatched: 10. The CDR3 totals 15 residues. CDR3 sequence (DNA): TGTGCCAGCAGCAAGAACAGGGGAATCGGCACTGAAGCTTTCTTT. It translates to CASSKNRGIGTEAFF. Full variable domain (outside the CDR3, taken from reference TRBV11-2 and TRBJ1-1): EAGVAQSPRYKIIEKRQSVAFWCNPISGHATLYWYQQILGQGPKLLIQFQNNGVVDDSQLPKDRFSAERLKGVDSTLKIQPAKLEDSAVYLCASSKNRGIGTEAFFGQGTRLTVV.

This chain links TRBV6-5 with TRBJ2-2; 10 bases match TRBD1. The V gene end was trimmed by 4 bases and the J gene end by 7 bases; junction bases not matched to a gene: 6. Germline V gives CDR1 MNHEY, CDR2 SVGAGI. The CDR3 is made up of 15 amino acids. CDR3 region: CASSSDRGRGGELFF. For the CDR3, the DNA is TGTGCCAGCAGTTCTGACAGGGGGCGGGGCGGGGAGCTGTTTTTT.

This clone was seen once. This chain joins TRBV5-4 and TRBJ2-5; 9 bases agree with TRBD2. V dropped 5 bases and J dropped 3; count of bases not matched to a gene: 2. Per germline, CDR1 SGHNT and CDR2 YYREEE (reference sequence). The CDR3 sequence is 13 residues long. The CDR3 here is CASSRLAEETQYF. The CDR3 bases are TGTGCCAGCAGTAGACTAGCGGAAGAGACCCAGTACTTC.

This chain links TRBV6-1 with TRBJ1-5, with D tentatively TRBD1 (6 bases). The CDR3 extends over 14 amino acids. CDR1 and CDR2 from the germline V gene are MNHNS and SASEGT. V lost 7 bases, J lost 6 bases, and 16 bases lay in between. DNA for the CDR3: TGTGCCAGCACCCAAGGGGGGGGTGGTCAGCCCCAGCATTTT. It encodes CASTQGGGGQPQHF.

This chain connects TRBV7-2 to TRBJ2-1; 7 bases map to TRBD2. The germline CDR1 and CDR2 sequences are SGHTA and FQGNSA. The CDR3 is 15 residues long. The ends lost 0 bases at V and 4 bases at J; junction bases unmatched: 3. The CDR3 DNA is TGTGCCAGCAGCTTAGCGACTAGCCTTTACAATGAGCAGTTCTTC. Protein sequence: CASSLATSLYNEQFF. The variable domain in full, completed from reference TRBV7-2 and TRBJ2-1, reads GAGVSQSPSNKVTEKGKDVELRCDPISGHTALYWYRQSLGQGLEFLIYFQGNSAPDKSGLPSDRFSAERTGGSVSTLTIQRTQQEDSAVYLCASSLATSLYNEQFFGPGTRLTVL.

The chain joins TRBV4-3 to TRBJ1-4, with a possible D match to TRBD1 (6 bases). The ends were cut back, 4 bases at V and 7 bases at J, with 16 bases in the middle. Germline CDR1 LGHNA, CDR2 YSLEER. The CDR3 is made up of 15 amino acids. The CDR3 nucleotides read TGCGCCAGCAGCCCTGACAGAGGGGGAGCTGAAAAACTGTTTTTT. Encoded protein: CASSPDRGGAEKLFF.

The DNA for the CDR3 is TGTGCCACCGAGAGGAACACCGGGGAGCTGTTTTTT. Protein product: CATERNTGELFF. The chain couples TRBV15 to TRBJ2-2; D ambiguous. Trimming cost V 8 bases and J 1 base, with 5 bases left between them. This CDR3 contains 12 residues. Germline V gene sequence: CDR1 LNHNV, CDR2 YYDKDF (reference sequence).

The V and J genes are TRBV6-5 and TRBJ2-7; TRBD2 matches at 13 bases. Germline V gives CDR1 MNHEY, CDR2 SVGAGI. CDR3 length: 15 amino acids. Trimming removed 7 bases from V and 4 bases from J; junction bases left unmatched: 7. The CDR3 region is CASKLAGGSQYEQYF. CDR3 DNA: TGTGCCAGCAAACTAGCGGGAGGGTCCCAATACGAGCAGTACTTC.

V usage is TRBV4-2 and J usage is TRBJ1-1, with D possibly being TRBD1 (6 bases). V lost 0 bases, J lost 2 bases, and 22 bases lay in between. In germline, CDR1 is LGHNA, CDR2 YNFKEQ. The CDR3 contains 19 residues. The CDR3 loop is CASSQEPTGAWVLNTEAFF. CDR3 nucleotide sequence: TGTGCCAGCAGCCAAGAGCCGACAGGCGCATGGGTCCTTAACACTGAAGCTTTCTTT.

CDR3: CASERTTLSYEQYF. CDR3 in DNA: TGTGCCTCCGAAAGGACAACTCTTTCCTACGAGCAGTACTTC. The chain has TRBV6-6 and TRBJ2-7; D may be TRBD1 (5 bases). V lost 11 bases and J 1 base, leaving 18 bases between the germline ends. The CDR3 is 14 amino acids. CDR1 is MNHNY, CDR2 SVGAGI, per germline (reference sequence).

There are a few counts of this clone. CDR3 sequence (DNA): TGTGCCAGCAGCCTACCGGGAGGGTCCTACAATGAGCAGTTCTTC. Amino acids: CASSLPGGSYNEQFF. The J gene is TRBJ2-1, the V gene TRBV5-4, with 8 bases aligning to TRBD2. Trimming took 4 bases from V and 1 from J; bases not matched to a gene: 4. Germline CDR1 and CDR2: SGHNT and YYREEE (reference sequence). There are 15 residues in the CDR3.

This chain connects TRBV4-1 to TRBJ2-1, with 12 bases fitting TRBD2. The CDR3 totals 18 residues. Germline loops: CDR1 MGHRA, CDR2 YSYEKL. The ends lost 4 bases at V and 8 bases at J; junction bases unmatched: 15. CDR3 in amino acids: CASSPTPLAGGPSDEQFF. DNA for the CDR3: TGCGCCAGCAGCCCAACTCCTCTAGCGGGAGGGCCCTCGGATGAGCAGTTCTTC.

V gene TRBV28 combines with J gene TRBJ2-7; no firm D call. Germline assignment: CDR1 MDHEN and CDR2 SYDVKM. V was trimmed by 6 bases and J by 3 bases, leaving 15 bases between them. The CDR3 loop spans 14 amino acids. In DNA form, the CDR3 reads TGTGCCAGCAGCCCCCCCTGGAGAAACTACGAGCAGTACTTC. Its protein product is CASSPPWRNYEQYF.

This clone showed up just once. The chain employs TRBV5-4 and TRBJ2-7; maybe TRBD1 (6 bases). The V and J ends lost 4 bases and 5 bases respectively, with 16 bases between them. CDR3 length: 14 amino acids. The germline gives CDR1 SGHNT, CDR2 YYREEE (reference sequence). The CDR3 protein is CASSQTGNVDEQYF. For the CDR3, the DNA is TGTGCCAGCAGCCAAACAGGGAATGTAGACGAGCAGTACTTC.

This chain joins TRBV2 and TRBJ1-1; 12 nucleotides align to TRBD1. The J segment lost 4 bases and the V segment lost 6 bases, leaving 3 bases of the junction unmatched. The germline V gene has CDR1 SNHLY and CDR2 FYNNEI. CDR3 size: 14 residues. Here the CDR3 reads CASSKGQGATEAFF. CDR3 DNA: TGTGCCAGCAGCAAGGGACAGGGGGCCACTGAAGCTTTCTTT. Drawing the rest from reference TRBV2 and TRBJ1-1, the complete variable domain is EPEVTQTPSHQVTQMGQEVILRCVPISNHLYFYWYRQILGQKVEFLVSFYNNEISEKSEIFDDQFSVERPDGSNFTLKIRSTKLEDSAMYFCASSKGQGATEAFFGQGTRLTVV.

This clone was picked up one time. The chain uses TRBV5-8 and TRBJ2-2; no firm D call. This CDR3 spans 14 amino acids. Trimming took 6 bases from V and 10 from J, leaving 19 bases between them. Germline assignment: CDR1 SGHTS and CDR2 YDEGEE. Here the CDR3 DNA reads TGTGCCAGCATGGCAGGTTGGGTGTACGAGGAGCTGTTTTTT. This encodes CASMAGWVYEELFF.

The chain links TRBV19 to TRBJ1-1, with 7 bases lining up with TRBD1. Per germline, CDR1 LNHDA and CDR2 SQIVND (reference sequence). The J segment lost 0 bases and the V segment lost 4 bases, leaving 2 bases of the junction unmatched. The CDR3 sequence is 14 residues long. The CDR3 here is CASSTGQMNTEAFF. The CDR3 region has the DNA TGTGCCAGTAGTACGGGACAGATGAACACTGAAGCTTTCTTT.

V usage is TRBV7-6 and J usage is TRBJ1-3; no clear D. This CDR3 has 17 residues. CDR1 is SGHVS, CDR2 FNYEAQ, per germline. V lost 1 base to trimming and J lost 4 bases, with 17 bases between them. The CDR3 sequence is CASSLVADSMGGNTIYF. In DNA form, the CDR3 reads TGTGCCAGCAGCTTAGTGGCTGATTCCATGGGCGGAAACACCATATATTTT.

This chain uses TRBV11-3 with TRBJ2-2; 9 nucleotides match TRBD2. The CDR3 totals 16 residues. Germline lookup yields CDR1 SGHNT and CDR2 YENEEA. V was clipped by 5 bases and J by 5 bases; unmatched bases: 9. The CDR3 spells CASSPGGGARTGELFF. In nucleotides, the CDR3 is TGTGCCAGCAGCCCTGGCGGGGGGGCACGGACCGGGGAGCTGTTTTTT. Complete variable domain (other parts from reference TRBV11-3 and TRBJ2-2): EAGVVQSPRYKIIEKKQPVAFWCNPISGHNTLYWYLQNLGQGPELLIRYENEEAVDDSQLPKDRFSAERLKGVDSTLKIQPAELGDSAVYLCASSPGGGARTGELFFGEGSRLTVL.

The chain has TRBV7-9 and TRBJ1-5, with 8 bases matching TRBD1. V shed 1 base, J shed 6 bases, and the junction held 5 bases outside the gene matches. The germline V gene has CDR1 SEHNR and CDR2 FQNEAQ (reference sequence). CDR3 size: 15 residues. The DNA for the CDR3 is TGTGCCAGCAGCTTAGGGACAGGGAGGGGTCAGCCCCAGCATTTT. Protein sequence: CASSLGTGRGQPQHF.

The V gene is TRBV7-2, the J gene TRBJ2-2; 10 bases line up with TRBD1. V lost 4 bases to trimming and J lost 6 bases; unmatched junction nucleotides: 5. CDR3 size: 15 residues. CDR1 is SGHTA, CDR2 FQGNSA, per germline. The CDR3 DNA follows: TGTGCCAGCAGCTCGGGACAGGGGATAGCCGGGGAGCTGTTTTTT. Protein sequence: CASSSGQGIAGELFF.